This T cell receptor beta chain appears in the sequencing data of a study of cytomegalovirus exposure and HLA in healthy donors. Looking at the study overall: A later analysis reported the 100 to 150 validation repertoires used the same platform as the approximately 660 first-cohort repertoires.

Germline trimming cut 3 bases from V and 5 bases from J; bases unmatched to any gene: 4. The CDR3 loop spans 14 amino acids. CDR1 and CDR2 (germline): SGDLS, YYNGEE. Using immunoSEQ multiplex PCR, the repertoire was profiled, and TCRdb retains in-frame clones only, with some absent. The data hold a few hundred thousand clones, with approximately 80% observed a single time. V is TRBV9 and J is TRBJ2-5; 10 bases are a match to TRBD2. The sequence was obtained from a woman aged 30 to 39 in good health and CMV-seropositive. The specimen was PBMCs. CDR3 protein: CASSAWTSGETQYF. The CDR3 DNA is TGTGCCAGCAGCGCATGGACTAGCGGCGAGACCCAGTACTTC.